This T cell receptor beta chain was sequenced for a study of metastatic and nonmetastatic thyroid tumors. Study-level information: Comparison of repertoires was carried out across blood and tumor or nodule tissue from malignant and benign thyroid patients.

The CDR3 contains 15 residues. Trimming took off 1 base at V and 5 bases at J, with 16 bases between the two ends. Germline lookup yields CDR1 SGHDT and CDR2 YYEEEE. TCRdb re-processed the PCR reads through MiXCR. The top ten clones hold roughly 3% of a sample with 30,000 to 35,000 clones, about 21% of them seen once. There were no patients who had received any treatment before thyroid surgery. Study findings and constraints: For both blood and tumor, malignant thyroid tumors reportedly showed significantly higher TCR beta diversity than benign nodules did.

This clone was observed at least ten times. Its target is unknown. This sample also contains other DNA sequences that code for the same CDR3. This chain joins TRBV5-6 and TRBJ2-7; possibly TRBD1 or TRBD2 for D (5 bases each). The TCR comes from a male donor with papillary thyroid cancer or a benign thyroid nodule (not recorded which). Some clones in this sample may be carry-over from other donors' samples. Sample: tumor tissue. CDR3 nucleotides: TGTGCCAGCAGCTTGCCTCGAGGGGATATCGACGAGCAGTACTTC. Its protein product is CASSLPRGDIDEQYF.